Presented here are 29 T cell receptor beta chains from one specimen sequenced in a study of a mutant IDH1 vaccine in newly diagnosed glioma. Sequencing used immunoSEQ multiplex PCR; TCRdb keeps in-frame clones, though not all of them. This table holds approximately 61,000 clones, about 86% found once. The time point here: week 5, during vaccination. A 20-mer mutant IDH1 peptide at 300 ug was injected subcutaneously with topical imiquimod. Which antigens these TCRs recognize remains unknown. Specimen: PBMCs, collected from a glioma patient whose treatment included an IDH1 peptide vaccine. The receptors come from a woman aged 45-65 years with glioma.

V usage is TRBV14 and J usage is TRBJ2-7; D unclear. Trimming removed 4 bases at V and 2 bases at J, with 12 bases between. This CDR3 has 14 amino acids. CDR1 is SGHDN, CDR2 FVKESK, per germline. The CDR3 DNA is TGTGCCAGCAGCCCTTTCCTCCCAGCCTACGAGCAGTACTTC. It encodes CASSPFLPAYEQYF.

J is TRBJ2-4 and V is TRBV9; perhaps TRBD1 as D (6 bases). CDR1 and CDR2 (germline): SGDLS, YYNGEE. Trimming took off 1 base at V and 8 bases at J, with 10 bases between the two ends. This CDR3 is 13 amino acids long. CDR3 DNA sequence: TGTGCCAGCAGCGTACCAGGGGTAGACATTCAGTACTTC. Its translation is CASSVPGVDIQYF.

About this clone: The junction does not match germline at one end; this may be a read error. The J gene is TRBJ2-7, the V gene TRBV7-7; 7 nucleotides align to TRBD2. The germline V gene encodes CDR1 SSHAT and CDR2 FNYEAQ (reference sequence). This CDR3 region has 14 residues. The CDR3 region is CASSLGGTSYEQYF. CDR3 bases: TGTGCTAGCAGCCTGGGGGGGACCTCCTACGAGCAGTACTTC.

The rearrangement joins TRBV6-6 to TRBJ2-7; 7 bases fit TRBD2. This CDR3 region has 15 residues. The V gene end was trimmed by 7 bases and the J gene end by 7 bases; junction bases not matched to a gene: 16. Germline V CDR1 and CDR2: MNHNY, SVGAGI (reference sequence). CDR3 bases: TGTGCCAGCATCCTACACGAGGGACTAACCGGTGAGCAGTACTTC. Its protein is CASILHEGLTGEQYF.

The rearrangement uses TRBV19 and TRBJ2-7; possible D gene TRBD2, 6 bases. Looked up from germline, CDR1 is LNHDA and CDR2 is SQIVND (reference sequence). With 1 base removed from V and 4 bases from J, the gap between germline ends came to 8 bases. This CDR3 spans 13 amino acids. The CDR3 DNA sequence: TGTGCCAGTAGTATAGCGGGGAGGTACGAGCAGTACTTC. It is translated as CASSIAGRYEQYF.

The chain links TRBV2 to TRBJ2-3, with 9 positions matching TRBD1. There are 15 residues in the CDR3. Germline-derived CDR1 and CDR2 are SNHLY and FYNNEI. V lost 4 bases to trimming and J lost 2 bases; unmatched junction nucleotides: 4. The CDR3 is CASSGRQGDTDTQYF. CDR3 sequence (DNA): TGTGCCAGCAGTGGGCGACAGGGGGACACAGATACGCAGTATTTT.

In nucleotides, the CDR3 is TGCGCCAGCAGCCCGGACGGACAGAGCAATCAGCCCCAGCATTTT. This codes for CASSPDGQSNQPQHF. The chain carries TRBV5-1 and TRBJ1-5; possible D gene TRBD1, 6 bases. The CDR3 sequence is 15 residues long. Germline V gene data show CDR1 as SGHRS and CDR2 as YFSETQ. The V end was cut by 4 bases, the J end by 1 base, with 12 bases between.

CDR3 bases: TGTGCCAGCAGTTATACAGGGGGCGATTCACCCCTCCACTTT. As protein: CASSYTGGDSPLHF. The gene calls are TRBV27 and TRBJ1-6; the match to TRBD1 covers 9 bases. Germline CDR1 and CDR2: MNHEY and SMNVEV (reference sequence). J lost 8 bases, V lost 4 bases, and 3 bases had no gene match. This CDR3 has 14 residues.

The V call is TRBV29-1, the J call TRBJ1-2; D is undetermined. The CDR3 sequence is 11 residues long. The germline gives CDR1 SQVTM, CDR2 ANQGSEA. V lost 6 bases, J lost 0 bases, and 5 bases lay in between. This CDR3 reads CSVRPNYGYTF. The CDR3 DNA reads TGCAGCGTGCGACCTAACTATGGCTACACCTTC.

This sequence joins TRBV5-1 and TRBJ2-7; D call uncertain. The germline V gene encodes CDR1 SGHRS and CDR2 YFSETQ. The CDR3 is made up of 14 amino acids. Trimming pared 0 bases from V and 2 bases from J, leaving 9 bases between. Here the CDR3 reads CASSLVVGTYEQYF. CDR3 DNA sequence: TGCGCCAGCAGCTTGGTTGTAGGGACCTACGAGCAGTACTTC.

The J gene is TRBJ1-1, the V gene TRBV29-1, with D unresolved. Looked up from germline, CDR1 is SQVTM and CDR2 is ANQGSEA. V was trimmed by 3 bases and J by 0 bases, leaving 17 bases between them. The CDR3 has 16 residues. The CDR3 DNA follows: TGCAGCGTTGAGGCCAGGTCTAGGTACATGAACACTGAAGCTTTCTTT. It yields the protein CSVEARSRYMNTEAFF.

The chain links TRBV7-2 to TRBJ1-6; D is uncertain. The CDR3 spans 15 residues. The V and J ends lost 7 bases and 10 bases respectively, with 20 bases between them. CDR1 SGHTA and CDR2 FQGNSA come from the germline V gene. The chain's CDR3 is CASTYRVGEGSPLHF. CDR3 coding DNA: TGTGCCAGCACCTATCGAGTAGGTGAAGGATCACCCCTCCACTTT.

J is TRBJ1-2 and V is TRBV29-1; D unclear. Trimming cost V 7 bases and J 4 bases, with 16 bases left between them. Germline lookup yields CDR1 SQVTM and CDR2 ANQGSEA. This CDR3 is built from 13 residues. CDR3 residues: CSAEGASFYGYTF. The DNA for the CDR3 is TGCAGCGCCGAGGGCGCCTCCTTCTATGGCTACACCTTC.

This clone was seen just once. The chain is built from TRBV4-3 and TRBJ2-7; no definite D call. The V gene lost 4 bases and the J gene lost 3 bases, with 13 bases spanning the gap. The CDR3 spans 14 residues. Per the germline V gene, CDR1 is LGHNA and CDR2 is YSLEER. The CDR3 protein is CASSLSVGDYEQYF. The CDR3 nucleotides read TGCGCCAGCAGCCTAAGTGTCGGAGACTACGAGCAGTACTTC.

The chain links TRBV4-2 to TRBJ2-1; 13 nucleotides align to TRBD2. This CDR3 is built from 15 residues. Germline CDR1 is LGHNA and CDR2 is YNFKEQ. V lost 4 bases to trimming and J lost 7 bases; unmatched junction nucleotides: 4. The CDR3 reads CASSPGLAGRNEQFF. The CDR3 nucleotides are TGTGCCAGCAGCCCGGGACTAGCGGGGAGGAATGAGCAGTTCTTC.

The chain recombines TRBV19 with TRBJ2-5; D gene unclear. The V gene's germline CDR1 is LNHDA and CDR2 SQIVND (reference sequence). V dropped 3 bases and J dropped 3 bases, with 11 bases sitting between them. This CDR3 has 14 amino acids. The CDR3 spells CASSIGGQEETQYF. The DNA of the CDR3 is TGTGCCAGTAGTATCGGTGGGCAGGAAGAGACCCAGTACTTC.

The chain recombines TRBV9 with TRBJ2-5, with D possibly TRBD2 on 6 matching bases. V lost 1 base, J lost 9 bases, and 13 bases lay in between. This CDR3 is built from 13 residues. Germline CDR1 reads SGDLS; CDR2 reads YYNGEE. The CDR3 is CASSVNMGEAQYF. Written as DNA, the CDR3 is TGTGCCAGCAGCGTAAACATGGGGGAGGCCCAGTACTTC.

V and J are TRBV5-8 and TRBJ1-2, with D maybe TRBD1 (5 bases). This CDR3 comprises 13 residues. CDR1 SGHTS and CDR2 YDEGEE come from the germline V gene. V lost 3 bases to trimming and J lost 7 bases, with 13 bases between them. CDR3 coding DNA: TGTGCCAGCAGCTCTAGGGACTTCGCTGGCTACACCTTC. Its translation is CASSSRDFAGYTF. Supplemented by reference TRBV5-8 and TRBJ1-2, the full variable domain reads EAGVTQSPTHLIKTRGQQATLRCSPISGHTSVYWYQQALGLGLQFLLWYDEGEERNRGNFPPRFSGRQFPNYSSELNVNALELEDSALYLCASSSRDFAGYTFGSGTRLTVV.

Only one count was recorded for this clone. The CDR3 loop reads CSATPHEAQYF. The DNA of the CDR3 is TGCAGTGCTACCCCCCACGAGGCCCAGTACTTC. The gene calls are TRBV20-1 and TRBJ2-5; D is undetermined. Per the germline V gene, CDR1 is DFQATT and CDR2 is SNEGSKA (reference sequence). V was pared by 4 bases and J by 9 bases, with 12 bases between. The CDR3 has 11 amino acids.

This sequence joins TRBV7-3 and TRBJ2-7, with D perhaps assigned TRBD1 or TRBD2 (5 bases each). The CDR3 contains 14 residues. The germline V gene has CDR1 SGHTA and CDR2 FQGTGA. Deletions cut 5 bases from V and 5 bases from J, with 16 bases between. The CDR3 nucleotides read TGTGCCAGCAGCCTCCGGGACCTAGGGGACGAGCAGTACTTC. Its protein is CASSLRDLGDEQYF.

The V call is TRBV7-3, the J call TRBJ2-3, with 7 nucleotides matching TRBD1. The CDR3 is 14 residues long. The germline gives CDR1 SGHTA, CDR2 FQGTGA. Trimming at V came to 5 bases and at J to 4 bases, leaving 6 bases not matched to a gene. The CDR3 DNA is TGTGCCAGCAGCCAAGACAGGGTTTCAGATACGCAGTATTTT. Translating it yields CASSQDRVSDTQYF.

The chain joins TRBV19 to TRBJ1-2; D may be TRBD1 (5 bases). The V gene lost 4 bases and the J gene lost 4 bases, with 10 bases spanning the gap. CDR3 length: 13 amino acids. The V gene's germline CDR1 is LNHDA and CDR2 SQIVND (reference sequence). The CDR3 sequence is CASSRDASYGYTF. The CDR3 nucleotides read TGTGCCAGTAGTAGGGACGCTAGCTATGGCTACACCTTC.

CDR3 region: CASTSTGGAGELFF. CDR3 coding DNA: TGTGCCAGCACCTCGACAGGGGGGGCCGGGGAGCTGTTTTTT. The rearrangement joins TRBV28 to TRBJ2-2, with 9 bases that match TRBD1. Germline CDR1 is MDHEN and CDR2 is SYDVKM. This CDR3 comprises 14 residues. The V segment lost 7 bases and the J segment 6 bases; nucleotides outside the gene matches: 6.

This chain uses TRBV6-6 with TRBJ2-3; D not certain. The germline V gene encodes CDR1 MNHNY and CDR2 SVGAGI (reference sequence). Trimming took off 5 bases at V and 4 bases at J, with 7 bases between the two ends. The CDR3 sequence is 12 residues long. The CDR3 DNA reads TGTGCCAGCAGTAAGCTGGCAGATACGCAGTATTTT. Amino acid sequence: CASSKLADTQYF.

The chain recombines TRBV11-3 with TRBJ2-7; TRBD1 might be the D (5 bases). V was pared by 4 bases and J by 9 bases, with 19 bases between. Germline-derived CDR1 and CDR2 are SGHNT and YENEEA. CDR3 size: 14 residues. The CDR3 DNA reads TGTGCCAGCAGCTCACGACAGTACGAGGAATTGCAGTACTTC. This gives the protein CASSSRQYEELQYF.

The chain combines TRBV6-4 with TRBJ1-2; tentative D call: TRBD1 (6 bases). The germline V gene encodes CDR1 MRHNA and CDR2 SNTAGT. The CDR3 extends over 14 amino acids. The ends were cut back, 6 bases at V and 2 bases at J, with 13 bases in the middle. CDR3 coding DNA: TGTGCCAGCAGCGCGGAGAGGGGGAACTATGGCTACACCTTC. It encodes CASSAERGNYGYTF.

The chain is built from TRBV30 and TRBJ2-7, with TRBD2 matching 11 bases. This CDR3 spans 15 amino acids. V lost 2 bases, J lost 8 bases, and 11 bases stayed unmatched. Per the germline V gene, CDR1 is GTSNPN and CDR2 is SVGIG (reference sequence). CDR3 DNA sequence: TGTGCCTGGAGTTCGACTAGCGGGGCCGCCTGGAAGCAGTACTTC. This translates into CAWSSTSGAAWKQYF.

The chain combines TRBV19 with TRBJ2-1; possible D gene TRBD2, 6 bases. The germline CDR1 and CDR2 sequences are LNHDA and SQIVND (reference sequence). The CDR3 totals 17 residues. Trimming removed 5 bases at V and 6 bases at J, with 23 bases between. The CDR3 DNA is TGTGCCAGTAGTTATACCTCCGGGACTGGGTCGGGCAATGAGCAGTTCTTC. Its protein product is CASSYTSGTGSGNEQFF.

This clone was counted a single time. V and J are TRBV19 and TRBJ2-3; TRBD2 matches 11 bases. Germline lookup yields CDR1 LNHDA and CDR2 SQIVND (reference sequence). V gave up 5 bases and J gave up 2 bases; unmatched junction bases: 6. This CDR3 has 16 residues. This CDR3 is CASSAGTSGNTDTQYF. The CDR3 region has the DNA TGTGCCAGTAGTGCAGGGACTAGCGGAAACACAGATACGCAGTATTTT.